This T cell receptor (beta chain) comes out of a study of blood T cell repertoires in COVID-19. Study as a whole: The United States, Italy and Spain supplied acute and convalescent COVID-19 samples. PBMCs, B-cell-depleted T cells, or T cells were the source of the cDNA or gDNA that made up the material.

In the source study's methods: Amplified reference gene primers provided the basis for estimating nucleated cell counts. TCRdb keeps only in-frame clones here, not all; method: immunoSEQ multiplex PCR. V and J calls and clone size come straight from that table; D and trimming were deduced from the DNA. Found here are 40,000 or so clones, roughly 90% of them singletons; the top ten hold about 12%. The CDR3 spans 13 residues. Per germline, CDR1 SGHVS and CDR2 FQNEAQ. The V end lost 1 base, the J end lost 3 bases, and 6 bases lay between the germline ends. This sequence originates from a human donor in a cohort sampled during active COVID-19. V gene TRBV7-8 combines with J gene TRBJ1-2; D might be TRBD1 (6 bases). Sequencing was done on a sample of peripheral blood. The CDR3 loop reads CASSLDRDYGYTF. CDR3 nucleotides: TGTGCCAGCAGCTTAGACAGGGACTATGGCTACACCTTC.